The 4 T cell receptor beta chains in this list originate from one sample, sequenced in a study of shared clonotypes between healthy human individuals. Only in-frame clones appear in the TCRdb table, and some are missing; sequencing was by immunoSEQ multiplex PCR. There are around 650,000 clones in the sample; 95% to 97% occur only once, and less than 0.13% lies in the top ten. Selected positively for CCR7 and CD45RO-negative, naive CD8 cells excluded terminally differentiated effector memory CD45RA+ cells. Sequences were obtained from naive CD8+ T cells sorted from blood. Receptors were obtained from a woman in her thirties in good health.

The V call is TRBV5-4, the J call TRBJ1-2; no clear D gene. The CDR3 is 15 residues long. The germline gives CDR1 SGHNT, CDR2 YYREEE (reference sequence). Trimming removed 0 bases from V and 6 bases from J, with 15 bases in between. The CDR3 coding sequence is TGTGCCAGCAGCTTGGCCGGGCGCCGGCTAAATGGCTACACCTTC. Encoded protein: CASSLAGRRLNGYTF.

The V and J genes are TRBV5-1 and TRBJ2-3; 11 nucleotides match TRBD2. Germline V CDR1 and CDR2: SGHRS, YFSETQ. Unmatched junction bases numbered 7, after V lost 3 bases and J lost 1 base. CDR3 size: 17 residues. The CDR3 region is CASSYTSGSRRTDTQYF. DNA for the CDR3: TGCGCCAGCAGCTACACTAGCGGGAGTCGACGCACAGATACGCAGTATTTT.

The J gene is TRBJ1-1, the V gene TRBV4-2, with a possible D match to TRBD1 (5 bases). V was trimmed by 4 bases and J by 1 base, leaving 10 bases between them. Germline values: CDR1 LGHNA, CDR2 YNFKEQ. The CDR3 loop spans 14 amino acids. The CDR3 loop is CASSPYTGNTEAFF. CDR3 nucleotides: TGTGCCAGCAGCCCTTATACAGGGAACACTGAAGCTTTCTTT.

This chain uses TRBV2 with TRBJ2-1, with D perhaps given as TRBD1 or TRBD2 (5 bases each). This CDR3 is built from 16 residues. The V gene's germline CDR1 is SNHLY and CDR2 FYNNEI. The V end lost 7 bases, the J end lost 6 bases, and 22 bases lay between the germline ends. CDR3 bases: TGTGCCAGCATACGCGTAGGGGCGGGCCTCGGCAATGAGCAGTTCTTC. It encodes CASIRVGAGLGNEQFF.